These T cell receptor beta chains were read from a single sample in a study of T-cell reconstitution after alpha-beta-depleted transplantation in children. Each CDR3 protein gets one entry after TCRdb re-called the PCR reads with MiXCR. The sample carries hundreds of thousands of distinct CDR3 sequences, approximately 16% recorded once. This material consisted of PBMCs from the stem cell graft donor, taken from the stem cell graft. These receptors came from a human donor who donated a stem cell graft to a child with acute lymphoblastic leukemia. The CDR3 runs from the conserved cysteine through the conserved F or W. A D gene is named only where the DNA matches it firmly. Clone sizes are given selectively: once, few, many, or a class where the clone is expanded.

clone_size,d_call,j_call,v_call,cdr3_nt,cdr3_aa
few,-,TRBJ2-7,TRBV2,TGTGCCAGCAGTGACAAAGCCCGCACGACAACCTACGAGCAGTACTTC,CASSDKARTTTYEQYF
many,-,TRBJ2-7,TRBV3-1,TGTGCCAGCAGCGTTGGGCACTCCTACGAGCAGTACTTC,CASSVGHSYEQYF
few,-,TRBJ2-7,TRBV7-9,TGTGCCAGCAGCTCCCAGGGCGGAGCCTACGAGCAGTACTTC,CASSSQGGAYEQYF
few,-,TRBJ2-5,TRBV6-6,TGTGCCAGCAGTTGGTCCGGGGGGACCCAGTACTTC,CASSWSGGTQYF
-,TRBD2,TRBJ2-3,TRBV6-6,TGTGCCAGCGGGCTAGCGGGCACAGATACGCAGTATTTT,CASGLAGTDTQYF
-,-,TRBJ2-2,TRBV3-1,TGTGCCAGCAGCCATGTCCTCAGGACGGCGAACACCGGGGAGCTGTTTTTT,CASSHVLRTANTGELFF
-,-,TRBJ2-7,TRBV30,TGTGCCTGGAGTGTAGAGGTCAAGACCCACGAGCAGTACTTC,CAWSVEVKTHEQYF
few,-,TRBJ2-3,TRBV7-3,TGTGCCAGCAGCTTATTGCCGGGAGAGGTCACAGATACGCAGTATTTT,CASSLLPGEVTDTQYF
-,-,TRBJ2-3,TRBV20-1,TGCAGTTCCAAGGACTACACAGATACGCAGTATTTT,CSSKDYTDTQYF
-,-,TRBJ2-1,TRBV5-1,TGCGCCAGCAGCCCTGGACGAGTTAGTGAGCAGTTCTTC,CASSPGRVSEQFF
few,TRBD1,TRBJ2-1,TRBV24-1,TGTGCCACCAGCCCTCGGACAGGGGGCTACAATGAGCAGTTCTTC,CATSPRTGGYNEQFF
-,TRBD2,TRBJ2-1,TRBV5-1,TGCGCCAGCAGCGTTATCGGACTAGCGGGCTCCTACAATGAGCAGTTCTTC,CASSVIGLAGSYNEQFF
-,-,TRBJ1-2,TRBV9,TGTGCCAGCAGCGTAGGCGAGGGGACGGGATCCCATGGCTACACCTTC,CASSVGEGTGSHGYTF
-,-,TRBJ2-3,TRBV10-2,TGCGCCACGGTAGCGGAGACCACAGATACGCAGTATTTT,CATVAETTDTQYF
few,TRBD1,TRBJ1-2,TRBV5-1,TGCGCCAGCAGCGGACGACAGGGGGCTAACTATGGCTACACCTTC,CASSGRQGANYGYTF
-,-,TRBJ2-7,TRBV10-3,TGTGCCACGCGGTCGAGGGTGGACTACGAGCAGTACTTC,CATRSRVDYEQYF
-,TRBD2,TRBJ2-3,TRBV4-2,TGTGCCAGCAGACGCCTAGCGGGTTCAGATACGCAGTATTTT,CASRRLAGSDTQYF
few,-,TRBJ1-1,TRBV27,TGTGCCAGCAGTTTTCTGGCAGGGAAGTTCTCTGAAGCTTTCTTT,CASSFLAGKFSEAFF
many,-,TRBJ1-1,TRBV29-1,TGCAGCGCTGGGAACACTGAAGCTTTCTTT,CSAGNTEAFF
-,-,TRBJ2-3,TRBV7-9,TGTGCCAGCAGCTTACCTTTGACAGGCACAGATACGCAGTATTTT,CASSLPLTGTDTQYF
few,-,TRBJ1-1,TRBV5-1,TGCGCCAGCAGCCCTCTGGAGGGGAACACTGAAGCTTTCTTT,CASSPLEGNTEAFF
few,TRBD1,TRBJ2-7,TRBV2,TGTGCCAGCAGTAGACAGGGGGGAACCTACGAGCAGTACTTC,CASSRQGGTYEQYF
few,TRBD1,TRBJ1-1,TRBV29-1,TGCAGCACGGACAGGGCGTACACTGAAGCTTTCTTT,CSTDRAYTEAFF
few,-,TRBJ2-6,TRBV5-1,TGCGCCAGCAGCCCCCGGGAGATCCCCTCTGGGGCCAACGTCCTGACTTTC,CASSPREIPSGANVLTF
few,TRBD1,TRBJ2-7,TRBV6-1,TGTGCCAGCAGGACTGGACAGGGTTACGAGCAGTACTTC,CASRTGQGYEQYF
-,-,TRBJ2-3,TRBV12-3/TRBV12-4,TGTGCCAGCAGTAACCCAGGGGCAGATACGCAGTATTTT,CASSNPGADTQYF
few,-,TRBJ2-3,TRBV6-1,TGTGCCAGCAGTGGCTTACGCTCCACAGATACGCAGTATTTT,CASSGLRSTDTQYF
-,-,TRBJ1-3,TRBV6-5,TGTGCCAGCAGTTACGACACTTCTTCTGGAAACACCATATATTTT,CASSYDTSSGNTIYF
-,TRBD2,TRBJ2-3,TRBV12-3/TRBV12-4,TGTGCCAGCAGTTTCCAAACTAGCGGGAGGGGCACAGATACGCAGTATTTT,CASSFQTSGRGTDTQYF
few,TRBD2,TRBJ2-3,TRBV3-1,TGTGCCAGCAGCCGGGAGGGCGGGGATACGCAGTATTTT,CASSREGGDTQYF
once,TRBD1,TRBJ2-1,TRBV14,TGTGCCAGCAGCCAAGAGTTTAAGAGTTGGGACAGCAACAATGAGCAGTTCTTC,CASSQEFKSWDSNNEQFF
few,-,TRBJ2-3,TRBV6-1,TGTGCCAGCAGTGAAACGGCAATGGGAGCGTTGTTGGTTACGCAGTATTTT,CASSETAMGALLVTQYF
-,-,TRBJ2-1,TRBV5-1,TGCGCCACCCGGAACAGGGCGGATAGGAATGAGCAGTTCTTC,CATRNRADRNEQFF
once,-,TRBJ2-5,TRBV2,TGTGCCAGCAGTGAAACCCCGGGACGGGAGCAAGAGACCCAGTACTTC,CASSETPGREQETQYF
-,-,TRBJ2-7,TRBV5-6,TGTGCCAGCAGCTTGGAGCTGGCGTGGCAATCCTACGAGCAGTACTTC,CASSLELAWQSYEQYF
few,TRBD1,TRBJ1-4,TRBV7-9,TGTGCCAGCAGCTTAGGGACAGGGGGCGATGATGAAAAACTGTTTTTT,CASSLGTGGDDEKLFF
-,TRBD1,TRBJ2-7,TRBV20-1,TGCAGTGCTAGAGTAACACCGGGACAGTGGGATCTACGTACCCATAGCGAGTACTTC,CSARVTPGQWDLRTHSEYF
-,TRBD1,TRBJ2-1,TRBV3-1,TGTGCCAGCAGCCAGGCCGGGACAGGGTCCAATGAGCAGTTCTTC,CASSQAGTGSNEQFF
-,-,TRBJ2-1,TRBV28,TGTGCCAGCAGTTTATTCCCCCGGGCGGGGAGCCTCGATTCCTACAATGAGCAGTTCTTC,CASSLFPRAGSLDSYNEQFF
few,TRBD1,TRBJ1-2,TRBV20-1,TGCAGTGCGAGGGGACAGTCGTCTCTGATTAACTATGGCTACACCTTC,CSARGQSSLINYGYTF
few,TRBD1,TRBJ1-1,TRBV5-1,TGCGCCAGCAGCTTGGCAGGCAGGGGGCTTGGTGAAGCTTTCTTT,CASSLAGRGLGEAFF
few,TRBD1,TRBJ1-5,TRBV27,TGTGCCAGCACCTTTACAGGGGCAAGTAATCAGCCCCAGCATTTT,CASTFTGASNQPQHF
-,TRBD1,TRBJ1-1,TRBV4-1,TGCGCCAGCAGCCAGTTAGGGGGCCCTTCAGGGGTGAACACTGAAGCTTTCTTT,CASSQLGGPSGVNTEAFF
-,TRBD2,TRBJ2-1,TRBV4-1,TGCGCCAGCAGCCAAGATCGGGGGGACGATGAGCAGTTCTTC,CASSQDRGDDEQFF
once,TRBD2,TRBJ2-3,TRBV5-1,TGCGCCAGCAGCTCCAGACTAGCGGGAGGGCTGGGAACAGATACGCAGTATTTT,CASSSRLAGGLGTDTQYF
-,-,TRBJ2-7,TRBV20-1,TGCAGTGCCCTGGACACCCAATCTTACGAGCAGTACTTC,CSALDTQSYEQYF
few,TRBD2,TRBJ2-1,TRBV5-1,TGCGCCAGCAGCTTGTTTATATACGCTACTAGCGGAGACAATGAGCAGTTCTTC,CASSLFIYATSGDNEQFF
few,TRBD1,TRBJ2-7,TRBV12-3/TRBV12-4,TGTGCCAGCAGTCGCCCCAAAAAAGGGGGCGCCTTCTCCTACGAGCAGTACTTC,CASSRPKKGGAFSYEQYF
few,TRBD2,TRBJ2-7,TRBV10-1,TGCGCCAGCAGTGATAGCGGGACCTACGAGCAGTACTTC,CASSDSGTYEQYF
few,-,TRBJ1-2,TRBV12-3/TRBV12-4,TGTGCCAGCAGTCCGGGACCGCGGGGCTACACCTTC,CASSPGPRGYTF
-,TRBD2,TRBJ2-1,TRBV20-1,TGCAGTGCTAGAGATTTTGGGGCTACTAGCGGGATCTACAATGAGCAGTTCTTC,CSARDFGATSGIYNEQFF
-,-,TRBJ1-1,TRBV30,TGTGCCTGGAGTGAGGCAGGTCACACTGAAGCTTTCTTT,CAWSEAGHTEAFF
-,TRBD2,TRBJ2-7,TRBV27,TGTGCCAGCAGTTCACAAACGGGACTAGCGGCCTACGAGCAGTACTTC,CASSSQTGLAAYEQYF
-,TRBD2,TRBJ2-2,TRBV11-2,TGTGCCAGCAGCCCTCGCCTAGCGGGAACCGCGAACACCGGGGAGCTGTTTTTT,CASSPRLAGTANTGELFF